Listed below are T cell receptor beta chains from one sample, sequenced in a study of blood T cells in healthy people across ages. TCRdb passed the 5' RACE reads through MiXCR, listing each CDR3 protein once. The sample shows 800,000 or so distinct CDR3 sequences, about 46% of them seen only once. Sequenced: blood. The receptors were sampled from a man aged 80 or over in good health. Both conserved end residues are part of each CDR3. D genes are given only for firm matches. Size values are once, few and many counts, or a class for expanded clones, and some rows have none.

>TRBV7-8|TRBD1|TRBJ1-5|16|-
CASSGDSGRGNQPQHF
TGTGCCAGCAGCGGGGACAGCGGTCGGGGCAATCAGCCCCAGCATTTT
>TRBV28|TRBD1|TRBJ2-7|15|few
CASSFPDRVSHEQYF
TGTGCCAGCAGTTTTCCCGACAGGGTTTCCCACGAGCAGTACTTC
>TRBV15|-|TRBJ2-3|16|few
CATSRDLTRSADTQYF
TGTGCCACCAGCAGAGACCTTACGAGATCCGCAGATACGCAGTATTTT
>TRBV9|-|TRBJ2-1|15|-
CASSRLALPYNEQFF
TGTGCCAGCAGTCGGCTAGCGTTACCATACAATGAGCAGTTCTTC
>TRBV24-1|-|TRBJ2-1|16|few
CATSDSSLPSYNEQFF
TGTGCCACCAGTGACTCTTCCTTACCCTCCTACAATGAGCAGTTCTTC
>TRBV10-2|TRBD2|TRBJ2-1|15|-
CASTETSGGYNEQFF
TGCGCCAGCACAGAGACTAGCGGGGGATACAATGAGCAGTTCTTC
>TRBV15|-|TRBJ1-6|14|-
CATSLGQNNSPLHF
TGTGCCACCAGCCTAGGACAGAATAATTCACCCCTCCACTTT
>TRBV7-2|-|TRBJ1-1|15|-
CASSLEKSGYTEAFF
TGTGCCAGCAGCTTAGAAAAATCAGGGTACACTGAAGCTTTCTTT
>TRBV2|TRBD2|TRBJ2-1|15|once
CASSIAGGGHNEQFF
TGTGCCAGCAGTATAGCGGGAGGAGGTCACAATGAGCAGTTCTTC
>TRBV29-1|TRBD2|TRBJ2-5|14|many
CSFGLAGGGETQYF
TGCAGCTTCGGACTAGCGGGAGGAGGAGAGACCCAGTACTTC
>TRBV2|TRBD1|TRBJ2-1|15|-
CASRKGQGTDNEQFF
TGTGCCAGCAGAAAAGGACAGGGCACCGACAATGAGCAGTTCTTC
>TRBV12-3/TRBV12-4|-|TRBJ2-7|12|few
CASRERASEQYF
TGTGCCAGCAGGGAACGAGCAAGCGAGCAGTACTTC
>TRBV7-3|-|TRBJ2-1|14|-
CASSPFRGVDEQFF
TGTGCCAGCAGCCCTTTTCGGGGCGTCGATGAGCAGTTCTTC
>TRBV27|-|TRBJ2-1|15|few
CASSTTGLGYSEQFF
TGTGCCAGCAGCACCACAGGGCTTGGGTACAGTGAGCAGTTCTTC
>TRBV12-3/TRBV12-4|-|TRBJ2-7|13|-
CASSPDEDYEQYF
TGTGCCAGCAGTCCGGACGAGGACTACGAGCAGTACTTC
>TRBV28|TRBD1|TRBJ2-7|13|few
CASRATGFDEQYF
TGTGCCAGCAGAGCGACAGGGTTTGACGAGCAGTACTTC
>TRBV3-1|-|TRBJ2-7|15|-
CASSQGLADFYEQYF
TGTGCCAGCAGCCAAGGTCTAGCAGACTTCTACGAGCAGTACTTC
>TRBV10-3|-|TRBJ1-1|14|-
CAIADVDPGTEAFF
TGTGCCATCGCCGACGTCGATCCAGGGACTGAAGCTTTCTTT
>TRBV4-2|-|TRBJ2-6|16|-
CASSQDDNSGANVLTF
TGTGCCAGCAGCCAAGATGATAACTCTGGGGCCAACGTCCTGACTTTC
>TRBV11-3|TRBD2|TRBJ2-3|15|-
CASSRSGGVADTQYF
TGTGCCAGCAGCCGATCGGGGGGTGTGGCAGATACGCAGTATTTT
>TRBV27|-|TRBJ2-1|14|-
CASSEGTLFNEQFF
TGTGCCAGCAGCGAAGGGACTCTTTTCAATGAGCAGTTCTTC
>TRBV12-3/TRBV12-4|-|TRBJ2-7|12|many
CASSLGGHEQYF
TGTGCCAGCAGTTTAGGGGGTCACGAGCAGTACTTC
>TRBV29-1|TRBD2|TRBJ2-3|16|-
CSVGLTSRRPTDTQYF
TGCAGCGTTGGTCTGACTAGCAGGCGACCCACAGATACGCAGTATTTT
>TRBV12-3/TRBV12-4|TRBD2|TRBJ2-3|17|-
CASSTVSAGVGADTQYF
TGTGCCAGCAGTACGGTCAGTGCGGGGGTGGGGGCAGATACGCAGTATTTT
>TRBV25-1|-|TRBJ2-6|13|-
CASSDFGANVLTF
TGTGCCAGCAGTGATTTTGGGGCCAACGTCCTGACTTTC
>TRBV29-1|-|TRBJ2-3|11|many
CSTKRGDTQYF
TGCAGCACAAAAAGGGGAGATACGCAGTATTTT
>TRBV6-5|TRBD1|TRBJ1-2|13|-
CATARQGAWGYTF
TGTGCCACCGCCCGACAGGGGGCGTGGGGCTACACCTTC
>TRBV15|-|TRBJ1-2|14|-
CATSRDRRTYGYTF
TGTGCCACCAGCAGAGATCGGCGAACCTATGGCTACACCTTC
>TRBV5-1|TRBD2|TRBJ2-2|14|-
CASQLAGPPGELFF
TGCGCCAGCCAACTAGCGGGCCCACCGGGGGAGCTGTTTTTT
>TRBV3-1|-|TRBJ2-7|13|-
CAGSQDNHNEQYF
TGTGCCGGCAGCCAAGACAACCACAATGAGCAGTACTTC
>TRBV20-1|-|TRBJ2-7|15|-
CSARDVWSSTYEQYF
TGCAGTGCTAGAGATGTATGGTCGAGCACCTACGAGCAGTACTTC
>TRBV28|-|TRBJ2-5|14|-
CASREDRNQETQYF
TGTGCCAGCAGAGAGGACAGAAATCAAGAGACCCAGTACTTC
>TRBV4-1|TRBD1|TRBJ2-3|16|-
CASSQDWTGSTDTQYF
TGCGCCAGCAGCCAAGATTGGACAGGGAGCACAGATACGCAGTATTTT
>TRBV28|-|TRBJ2-2|13|once
CASSWAPSGELFF
TGTGCCAGCAGTTGGGCCCCATCCGGGGAGCTGTTTTTT
>TRBV28|-|TRBJ2-7|14|-
CASIDRLEPYEQYF
TGTGCCAGCATTGACCGACTGGAGCCCTACGAGCAGTACTTC
>TRBV5-1|TRBD2|TRBJ2-3|16|-
CASSLPGTSSTDTQYF
TGCGCCAGCAGCTTGCCCGGGACTAGCAGCACAGATACGCAGTATTTT
>TRBV20-1|TRBD2|TRBJ2-1|15|-
CSARRPGGTYNEQFF
TGCAGTGCTAGGAGGCCGGGAGGCACCTACAATGAGCAGTTCTTC
>TRBV24-1|-|TRBJ2-1|13|many
CATSDAGRGEQFF
TGTGCCACCAGTGATGCCGGGAGAGGTGAGCAGTTCTTC
>TRBV7-2|-|TRBJ2-5|15|many
CASSLAIQGQETQYF
TGTGCCAGCAGCTTAGCGATACAGGGCCAAGAGACCCAGTACTTC
>TRBV29-1|-|TRBJ2-7|12|many
CSVEGAGREQYF
TGCAGCGTTGAAGGAGCAGGGCGCGAGCAGTACTTC
>TRBV7-9|TRBD2|TRBJ2-1|17|-
CASSSPSSGRTSNEQFF
TGTGCCAGCAGCTCCCCTTCTAGCGGGAGGACGTCGAATGAGCAGTTCTTC
>TRBV4-2|-|TRBJ2-7|13|many
CASSHGVSYEQYF
TGTGCCAGCAGCCACGGCGTCTCCTACGAGCAGTACTTC
>TRBV29-1|-|TRBJ1-1|11|many
CSVDYMTEAFF
TGCAGCGTTGACTATATGACTGAAGCTTTCTTT